The 17 T cell receptor beta chains below were found in one sample sequenced in a study of regulatory T cells in long-lasting Graves disease. TCR beta libraries were built with iRepertoire HTBI primers and Arm-PCR of CDR3 regions. Each CDR3 protein gets one entry after TCRdb re-called the multiplex PCR reads with MiXCR. The profile shows 450,000 to 500,000 distinct CDR3 sequences, 16% of them singletons. Time point specified: newly diagnosed GD, antithyroid drugs for less than 3 months. RNA extracted from PBMCs served as the sequencing template. The same specimen was also included in a second study, on T cells in Graves' hyperthyroidism and ophthalmopathy.

The sample in question was peripheral blood mononuclear cells (PBMCs), obtained at new diagnosis, from a patient treated with antithyroid drugs. All receptors come from a middle-aged man with Graves disease.

This chain links TRBV25-1 with TRBJ1-1, with D possibly matching TRBD1 (6 bases). V gave up 3 bases and J gave up 3 bases, with 17 bases separating them. CDR1 and CDR2 from the germline V gene are MGHDK and SYGVNS. The CDR3 extends over 16 amino acids. CDR3: CASSETSQGKHTEAFF. The CDR3 DNA is TGTGCCAGCAGTGAGACATCACAGGGCAAACACACTGAAGCTTTCTTT.

V usage is TRBV2 and J usage is TRBJ1-1, with D unclear. V was pared by 5 bases and J by 5 bases, with 15 bases between. The CDR3 sequence is 14 residues long. The germline CDR1 and CDR2 sequences are SNHLY and FYNNEI. The CDR3 region is CASSRSALETEAFF. CDR3 nucleotide sequence: TGTGCCAGCAGTAGGAGTGCGTTGGAAACTGAAGCTTTCTTT.

This clonotype turned up a few times. The chain has TRBV7-3 and TRBJ2-1; 7 positions match TRBD2. The length of the CDR3 is 15 residues. Germline trimming cut 5 bases from V and 1 base from J; bases unmatched to any gene: 5. Per germline, CDR1 SGHTA and CDR2 FQGTGA. CDR3 sequence reads: CASSRGSTSYNEQFF. In nucleotides, the CDR3 is TGTGCCAGCAGCCGCGGGAGTACTTCCTACAATGAGCAGTTCTTC.

V usage is TRBV28 and J usage is TRBJ2-3; 12 nucleotides line up with TRBD2. The CDR3 covers 17 residues. Trimming at V came to 5 bases and at J to 5 bases, leaving 11 bases not matched to a gene. Germline lookup yields CDR1 MDHEN and CDR2 SYDVKM. CDR3 DNA: TGTGCCAGCAGTCCGCGCCGACTAGCGGGAGCGGGAGATACGCAGTATTTT. It specifies CASSPRRLAGAGDTQYF.

The sample holds many counts of this clonotype. The chain couples TRBV9 to TRBJ2-1; D is unresolved. Germline loops: CDR1 SGDLS, CDR2 YYNGEE. CDR3 size: 15 residues. V was cut by 0 bases and J by 2 bases, with 9 bases left in between. CDR3 protein: CASSVDGPPYNEQFF. As DNA, the CDR3 is TGTGCCAGCAGCGTAGATGGGCCTCCCTACAATGAGCAGTTCTTC.

Only one count was recorded for this clonotype. A far larger clone is off by one base, so a read error is likely. The J gene is TRBJ2-1, the V gene TRBV6-1, with D possibly being TRBD2 (6 bases). Per the germline V gene, CDR1 is MNHNS and CDR2 is SASEGT. The CDR3 consists of 13 residues. V gave up 4 bases and J gave up 8 bases, with 12 bases separating them. CDR3 bases: TGTGCCAGCAGTGGCTACGGGAGTCATGAGCAGTTCTTC. Amino acids: CASSGYGSHEQFF.

In this sample, this clonotype turned up many times. The CDR3 here is CASSSLGQGYEQFF. Written as DNA, the CDR3 is TGTGCCAGCAGTTCATTGGGACAGGGGTATGAGCAGTTCTTC. This chain uses TRBV7-9 with TRBJ2-1, with 10 bases that match TRBD1. The junction had 7 bases not matched to a gene; V was cut back by 6 bases and J by 8 bases. CDR1 SEHNR and CDR2 FQNEAQ come from the germline V gene (reference sequence). CDR3 length equals 14 residues. Combining the CDR3 with reference TRBV7-9 and TRBJ2-1 gives the whole variable domain DTGVSQNPRHKITKRGQNVTFRCDPISEHNRLYWYRQTLGQGPEFLTYFQNEAQLEKSRLLSDRFSAERPKGSFSTLEIQRTEQGDSAMYLCASSSLGQGYEQFFGPGTRLTVL.

This clonotype was observed a few times. The genes are TRBV9 and TRBJ2-1, with D perhaps matching TRBD1 (5 bases). V dropped 0 bases and J dropped 8 bases, with 9 bases sitting between them. From germline, CDR1 is SGDLS and CDR2 YYNGEE. The CDR3 is 13 residues long. The CDR3 bases are TGTGCCAGCAGCGTAGAGGGGCTGGATGAGCAGTTCTTC. It encodes CASSVEGLDEQFF.

This clonotype was counted at least ten times. The genes are TRBV18 and TRBJ1-6; D unclear. The CDR3 runs to 13 residues. With 3 bases removed from V and 10 bases from J, the gap between germline ends came to 10 bases. CDR1 is KGHSH and CDR2 is LQKENI in the germline V gene. CDR3 region: CASSPELGSPLHF. The CDR3 DNA reads TGTGCCAGCTCACCGGAGCTGGGATCACCCCTCCACTTT.

This clonotype was seen repeatedly, ten times or more. The V call is TRBV28, the J call TRBJ2-5, with D unresolved. The CDR3 length is 13 residues. Looked up from germline, CDR1 is MDHEN and CDR2 is SYDVKM. V dropped 3 bases and J dropped 2 bases, with 7 bases sitting between them. CDR3 in amino acids: CASSLHRQETQYF. CDR3 DNA: TGTGCCAGCAGTTTGCACAGACAAGAGACCCAGTACTTC.

A note on this clonotype: A much larger clone sits a single nucleotide away, making a read error possible. V usage is TRBV28 and J usage is TRBJ2-7; tentatively, D is TRBD1 or TRBD2 (6 bases each). CDR1 is MDHEN, CDR2 SYDVKM, per germline. The CDR3 extends over 15 amino acids. In nucleotides, the CDR3 is TGTGCCAGCAGTTTGGTTTTTCGGGGGCGAGACGAGCAGTGCTTC. Its protein is CASSLVFRGRDEQCF.

This chain links TRBV10-3 with TRBJ1-3, with D perhaps TRBD1 (5 bases). Trimming pared 8 bases from V and 0 bases from J, leaving 5 bases between. This CDR3 has 12 amino acids. In germline, CDR1 is ENHRY, CDR2 SYGVKD. This chain's CDR3 is CAIGGSGNTIYF. CDR3 in DNA: TGTGCCATCGGGGGCTCTGGAAACACCATATATTTT.

This clonotype was counted ten times or more. The gene calls are TRBV12-3 or TRBV12-4 and TRBJ2-1; TRBD1 agrees at 8 bases. Losses at the gene ends were 6 bases for V and 4 bases for J; bases not matched to a gene: 11. CDR3 length equals 16 residues. The CDR3 is CASRTTGEHAYNEQFF. CDR3 DNA sequence: TGTGCCAGCAGAACGACAGGGGAACACGCTTACAATGAGCAGTTCTTC.

V usage is TRBV28 and J usage is TRBJ1-5, with D possibly TRBD1 on 6 matching bases. Trimming cost V 4 bases and J 4 bases, with 20 bases left between them. The CDR3 spans 17 residues. The germline CDR1 and CDR2 sequences are MDHEN and SYDVKM. The CDR3 loop reads CASSYPTGGRGNQPQHF. CDR3 bases: TGTGCCAGCAGTTACCCAACCGGGGGCAGGGGAAATCAGCCCCAGCATTTT.

This clonotype has ten or more counts. CDR3 DNA: TGTGCCAGCAGCCAACGGCGCTACAATGAGCAGTTCTTC. Protein product: CASSQRRYNEQFF. V and J are TRBV11-3 and TRBJ2-1; D not resolved. The CDR3 totals 13 residues. CDR1 and CDR2 from the germline V gene are SGHNT and YENEEA. V was trimmed by 5 bases and J by 3 bases, leaving 8 bases between them. Drawing the rest from reference TRBV11-3 and TRBJ2-1, the complete variable domain is EAGVVQSPRYKIIEKKQPVAFWCNPISGHNTLYWYLQNLGQGPELLIRYENEEAVDDSQLPKDRFSAERLKGVDSTLKIQPAELGDSAVYLCASSQRRYNEQFFGPGTRLTVL.

The CDR3, as DNA: TGTGCCAGTAGTTCAAGGACAGGGGGGATAGATACGCAGTATTTT. This gives the protein CASSSRTGGIDTQYF. The chain carries TRBV19 and TRBJ2-3; 10 bases line up with TRBD1. V dropped 5 bases and J dropped 5; count of bases not matched to a gene: 7. The V gene's germline CDR1 is LNHDA and CDR2 SQIVND (reference sequence). CDR3 size: 15 residues.

This clonotype was seen a handful of times. The V gene is TRBV5-1, the J gene TRBJ2-7; D is possibly TRBD1 (6 bases). The germline V gene has CDR1 SGHRS and CDR2 YFSETQ. V was trimmed by 1 base and J by 7 bases, leaving 15 bases between them. The length of the CDR3 is 14 residues. The CDR3 DNA sequence: TGCGCCAGCAGCTTGAACCAGGGGACCGGAGAGCAGTACTTC. Translation gives CASSLNQGTGEQYF.